The rows below give T cell receptor beta chains drawn from one sample of a study of T cell responses to AZD1222 COVID-19 vaccine. TCRdb's copy holds only in-frame clones and misses some; the assay was immunoSEQ multiplex PCR. Of 120,000 or so clones in the sample, approximately 90% were seen once. The source was peripheral blood, collected on day 0 of AZD1222 vaccination. These receptors came from an adult in good health. CDR3s include the opening cysteine and the closing phenylalanine or tryptophan. A D gene is named only where the DNA matches it firmly. Clone size, where shown, is once, few, many, or a class for clones that have expanded.

>-|TRBV11-2|TRBJ1-1|11|-
TGTGCCAGCAGTGCCGGGACAGAAGCTTTCTTT
CASSAGTEAFF
>TRBD2|TRBV6-1|TRBJ2-3|19|-
TGTGCCAGCAGTGGGCGACTAGCGGGAGGAGTGTGGGGCACAGATACGCAGTATTTT
CASSGRLAGGVWGTDTQYF
>-|TRBV7-9|TRBJ1-6|14|-
TGTGCCAGCAGCTTATTTGGGGAAAATTCACCCCTCCACTTT
CASSLFGENSPLHF
>TRBD1|TRBV3-1/TRBV3-2|TRBJ2-2|18|-
TGTGCCAGCAGCCAAGGACTGCTAGGACAGGGAAGGACCGGGGAGCTGTTTTTT
CASSQGLLGQGRTGELFF
>-|TRBV5-5|TRBJ2-3|13|-
TGTGCCAGCGTGGCGGGATTCACAGATACGCAGTATTTT
CASVAGFTDTQYF
>TRBD1|TRBV15|TRBJ2-7|16|-
TGTGCCACCAGCAGAGACCGACAGGGCCTCCTAGGCGAGCAGTACTTC
CATSRDRQGLLGEQYF
>-|TRBV6-1|TRBJ1-2|13|few
TGTGCCAGCAGTGAAAGGCGGAACTATGGCTACACCTTC
CASSERRNYGYTF
>-|TRBV7-9|TRBJ2-1|15|-
TGTGCCAGCAGCTTGAGTGAGGGGGGTCGTAATGAGCAGTTCTTC
CASSLSEGGRNEQFF
>-|TRBV5-4|TRBJ1-3|17|-
TGTGCCAGCAGCTCCGACCTACAGGGCCTCTCTGGAAACACCATATATTTT
CASSSDLQGLSGNTIYF
>-|TRBV28|TRBJ2-3|15|-
TGTGCCAGCAGTGTCCCGGGACGAGGGACAGATACGCAGTATTTT
CASSVPGRGTDTQYF
>-|TRBV7-2|TRBJ2-2|17|-
TGTGCCAGCAGCTTAGCTGGGCGGGCCTCGAACACCGGGGAGCTGTTTTTT
CASSLAGRASNTGELFF
>TRBD2|TRBV4-1|TRBJ2-7|17|-
TGCGCCAGCAGCTACCTGACTAGCGGGAGTTACTCCTACGAGCAGTACTTC
CASSYLTSGSYSYEQYF
>-|TRBV27|TRBJ1-6|12|-
TGTGCCAGCAGTCCGAGGGGATCACCCCTCCACTTT
CASSPRGSPLHF
>-|TRBV9|TRBJ1-5|18|-
TGTGCCAGCAGCGTAGTTAGAACAGGGATGGATAGCAATCAGCCCCAGCATTTT
CASSVVRTGMDSNQPQHF
>-|TRBV15|TRBJ2-1|16|-
TGTGCCACCAGCAGAGATAGGGACACATTTCACAATGAGCAGTTCTTC
CATSRDRDTFHNEQFF
>-|TRBV19|TRBJ2-1|14|once
TGTGCCAGTAGTGGAGTAGCGGACTACAATGAGCAGTTCTTC
CASSGVADYNEQFF
>-|TRBV30|TRBJ1-2|15|-
TGTGCCTGGGTCCTCGCAGGGAGGGAATCAAATGGCTACACCTTC
CAWVLAGRESNGYTF
>-|TRBV19|TRBJ1-5|14|-
TGTGCCAGTAGTATACTCCAGGGGAATCAGCCCCAGCATTTT
CASSILQGNQPQHF
>-|TRBV18|TRBJ2-7|12|-
TGTGCCAGCTCACGGGCCCCCCACGAGCAGTACTTC
CASSRAPHEQYF
>TRBD2|TRBV28|TRBJ2-3|15|-
TGTGCCAGCAGGACCAGGACTAGCGGGAGGGATACGCAGTATTTT
CASRTRTSGRDTQYF
>-|TRBV13|TRBJ1-2|13|once
TGTGCCAGCAGCTTCGGGTACGTTGATGGCTACACCTTC
CASSFGYVDGYTF
>-|TRBV11-2|TRBJ1-5|15|-
TGTGCCAGCAGCTTAGACGGTTATAGCAATCAGCCCCAGCATTTT
CASSLDGYSNQPQHF
>-|TRBV29-1|TRBJ1-5|13|-
TGCAGCGCCAGGGCCGGGGACAATCAGCCCCAGCATTTT
CSARAGDNQPQHF
>TRBD1|TRBV7-2|TRBJ1-6|15|-
TGTGCCAGCAGCAAGGGACAGGGGTATAATTCACCCCTCCACTTT
CASSKGQGYNSPLHF
>-|TRBV6-1|TRBJ1-6|17|once
TGTGCCAGCAGTGTCTTTAGTCTGGGCTTCGGTAATTCACCCCTCCACTTT
CASSVFSLGFGNSPLHF
>-|TRBV10-2|TRBJ1-5|13|-
TGCGCCAGCAGTTTCGGGGTAAATCAGCCCCAGCATTTT
CASSFGVNQPQHF
>-|TRBV5-5|TRBJ2-6|18|-
-
CASSFGPGASSGANVLTF
>-|TRBV6-1|TRBJ1-1|15|-
TGTGCCAGCAGTGAATGGGGAGGGGCGAACACTGAAGCTTTCTTT
CASSEWGGANTEAFF
>TRBD2|TRBV6-5|TRBJ2-2|15|-
TGTGCCAGCAGGCGGGGGACTAGATCCGCCGGGGAGCTGTTTTTT
CASRRGTRSAGELFF
>TRBD2|TRBV2|TRBJ2-2|16|few
TGTGCCAGCACCCGAACTAGCGTGGGGGGCACCGGGGAGCTGTTTTTT
CASTRTSVGGTGELFF
>-|TRBV5-1|TRBJ2-1|13|-
TGCGCCAGCAGCTTGGGACCCGCCAATGAGCAGTTCTTC
CASSLGPANEQFF
>-|TRBV19|TRBJ1-4|17|-
TGTGCCAGTAGTATTAACCGGGCAGGTGCAACTAATGAAAAACTGTTTTTT
CASSINRAGATNEKLFF
>TRBD2|TRBV11-3|TRBJ2-5|14|-
TGTGCCAGCAGCTTGGGGGGGGGCCAAGAGACCCAGTACTTC
CASSLGGGQETQYF
>-|TRBV5-1|TRBJ2-7|14|-
TGCGCCAGCAGCCGCCCCGGGGTTGGGTACGAGCAGTACTTC
CASSRPGVGYEQYF
>-|TRBV2|TRBJ2-3|15|-
TGTGCCAGCAGTGGAGACCGACAGAACACAGATACGCAGTATTTT
CASSGDRQNTDTQYF
>TRBD2|TRBV18|TRBJ2-3|17|once
TGTGCCAGCTCACCCGCATCGGTAGCGGGAGGGACAGATACGCAGTATTTT
CASSPASVAGGTDTQYF
>-|TRBV4-3|TRBJ2-1|13|-
TGCGCCAGCAGCCAAGAGATTGAGGAGGGGCAGTTCTTC
CASSQEIEEGQFF
>TRBD1|TRBV6-5|TRBJ1-4|15|few
TGTGCCAACACACCGGTAGGACAGGTCGATGAAAAACTGTTTTTT
CANTPVGQVDEKLFF
>-|TRBV19|TRBJ1-2|15|-
TGTGCCAGTAGTTTCATTGGCAGAGCTAACTATGGCTACACCTTC
CASSFIGRANYGYTF
>-|TRBV28|TRBJ1-3|16|-
TGTGCCAGCAGCCAAACCCCCTACAGGGCCGGAAACACCATATATTTT
CASSQTPYRAGNTIYF
>-|TRBV7-2|TRBJ2-4|14|-
TGTGCCAGCAGCTTGGGGGTAGCCAAAAACATTCAGTACTTC
CASSLGVAKNIQYF